Each of the 11 T cell receptor beta chains below was sequenced from the same sample in a study of cytomegalovirus exposure and HLA in healthy donors. PCR employed 60 Vbeta and 13 Jbeta primers. Generated by immunoSEQ multiplex PCR, the TCRdb table keeps only in-frame clones and is missing some. The data contain approximately 130,000 clones, 60% to 80% of them singletons. The source material was PBMCs. All receptors derive from a man aged 50-60 years in good health and CMV-seronegative.

The CDR3 here is CSASTDTQYF. The CDR3 DNA reads as TGCAGCGCTAGCACAGATACGCAGTATTTT. The chain employs TRBV29-1 and TRBJ2-3; the D is unclear. Trimming cost V 7 bases and J 0 bases, with 2 bases left between them. The CDR3 runs to 10 residues. Germline V gives CDR1 SQVTM, CDR2 ANQGSEA.

The table lists this clone with a count of one. The chain joins TRBV4-1 to TRBJ2-7, with 7 positions matching TRBD2. Germline trimming cut 0 bases from V and 6 bases from J; bases unmatched to any gene: 8. Germline assignment: CDR1 MGHRA and CDR2 YSYEKL. The CDR3 is made up of 15 amino acids. The chain's CDR3 is CASSQDRAGAGEQYF. As DNA, the CDR3 is TGCGCCAGCAGCCAAGATCGGGCGGGAGCTGGCGAGCAGTACTTC.

This clone showed up many times. The chain couples TRBV7-2 to TRBJ1-5; the D is unclear. The germline V gene encodes CDR1 SGHTA and CDR2 FQGNSA. The V end was cut by 4 bases, the J end by 0 bases, with 7 bases between. The CDR3 contains 14 residues. The CDR3 is CASSWYGSNQPQHF. CDR3 DNA sequence: TGTGCCAGCAGCTGGTACGGTAGCAATCAGCCCCAGCATTTT.

The rearrangement uses TRBV10-1 and TRBJ2-1; 8 bases are shared with TRBD2. Germline assignment: CDR1 WNHNN and CDR2 SYGVQD (reference sequence). The CDR3 loop spans 15 amino acids. The junction had 6 bases not matched to a gene; V was cut back by 4 bases and J by 4 bases. CDR3 DNA: TGCGCCAGCAGTGCGGCGGGAGGCGGGTACAATGAGCAGTTCTTC. Its protein is CASSAAGGGYNEQFF.

The V call is TRBV28, the J call TRBJ2-7; 7 bases agree with TRBD1. The CDR3 length is 12 residues. From germline, CDR1 is MDHEN and CDR2 SYDVKM. J was trimmed by 5 bases and V by 5 bases; bases with no gene match: 3. As DNA, the CDR3 is TGTGCCAGCAGTCCCAGGGGGAACGAGCAGTACTTC. This translates into CASSPRGNEQYF.

The chain uses TRBV27 and TRBJ1-5; possible D gene TRBD1, 6 bases. Deletions cut 5 bases from V and 2 bases from J, with 13 bases between. The CDR3 loop spans 15 amino acids. Looked up from germline, CDR1 is MNHEY and CDR2 is SMNVEV (reference sequence). The CDR3: CASSPVGGGNQPQHF. CDR3 DNA: TGTGCCAGCAGTCCCGTAGGGGGAGGCAATCAGCCCCAGCATTTT.

The gene calls are TRBV28 and TRBJ2-7; D may be TRBD1 (6 bases). The ends were cut back, 2 bases at V and 3 bases at J, with 29 bases in the middle. The germline CDR1 and CDR2 sequences are MDHEN and SYDVKM. CDR3 length: 20 residues. As DNA, the CDR3 is TGTGCCAGCAGTTTAGGCCCCCCCAGGAGTTCGGACAGACGGCGCTACGAGCAGTACTTC. Its protein product is CASSLGPPRSSDRRRYEQYF.

The rearrangement joins TRBV13 to TRBJ2-1, with TRBD1 matching 10 bases. The CDR3 has 16 residues. Per the germline V gene, CDR1 is PRHDT and CDR2 is FYEKMQ (reference sequence). The ends lost 0 bases at V and 8 bases at J; junction bases unmatched: 7. CDR3 region: CASSLGGGTGVDEQFF. The CDR3 DNA reads as TGTGCCAGCAGCTTAGGAGGGGGGACAGGGGTCGATGAGCAGTTCTTC. The entire variable domain, with the rest obtained from reference TRBV13 and TRBJ2-1, is as follows: AAGVIQSPRHLIKEKRETATLKCYPIPRHDTVYWYQQGPGQDPQFLISFYEKMQSDKGSIPDRFSAQQFSDYHSELNMSSLELGDSALYFCASSLGGGTGVDEQFFGPGTRLTVL.

This chain links TRBV19 with TRBJ1-5, with a weak D call TRBD1 (6 bases). The CDR3 length is 18 residues. Germline lookup yields CDR1 LNHDA and CDR2 SQIVND (reference sequence). The V and J ends lost 5 bases and 3 bases respectively, with 23 bases between them. CDR3 sequence (DNA): TGTGCCAGTAGTGTATTCTCAAACAGGGCAGCCCTCAATCAGCCCCAGCATTTT. Translating gives CASSVFSNRAALNQPQHF.

The V gene is TRBV27, the J gene TRBJ1-2; 9 bases map to TRBD1. CDR3 length: 15 amino acids. Trimming took 3 bases from V and 4 from J; bases not matched to a gene: 6. The germline V gene has CDR1 MNHEY and CDR2 SMNVEV (reference sequence). CDR3 sequence reads: CASSLKGQGSYGYTF. The CDR3 DNA is TGTGCCAGCAGTTTGAAGGGACAGGGCTCCTATGGCTACACCTTC.

In its sample, this clone was seen a few times. The chain has TRBV4-1 and TRBJ2-3; unclear D gene. The CDR3 has 14 amino acids. V was trimmed by 1 base and J by 4 bases, leaving 9 bases between them. Germline values: CDR1 MGHRA, CDR2 YSYEKL. CDR3 sequence (DNA): TGCGCCAGCAGCCAAGCAGGCCTCGCAGATACGCAGTATTTT. This translates into CASSQAGLADTQYF.